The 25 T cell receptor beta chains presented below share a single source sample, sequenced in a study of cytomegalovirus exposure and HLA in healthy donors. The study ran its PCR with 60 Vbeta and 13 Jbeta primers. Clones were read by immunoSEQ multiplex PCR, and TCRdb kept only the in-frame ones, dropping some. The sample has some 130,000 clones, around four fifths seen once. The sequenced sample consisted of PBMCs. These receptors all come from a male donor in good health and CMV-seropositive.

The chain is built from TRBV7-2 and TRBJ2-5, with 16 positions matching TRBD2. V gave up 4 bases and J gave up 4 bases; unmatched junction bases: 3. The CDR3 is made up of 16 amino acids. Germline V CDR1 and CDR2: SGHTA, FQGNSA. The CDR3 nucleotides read TGTGCCAGCAGCTCGGGACTAGCGGGAGGGGTAGAGACCCAGTACTTC. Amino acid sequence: CASSSGLAGGVETQYF.

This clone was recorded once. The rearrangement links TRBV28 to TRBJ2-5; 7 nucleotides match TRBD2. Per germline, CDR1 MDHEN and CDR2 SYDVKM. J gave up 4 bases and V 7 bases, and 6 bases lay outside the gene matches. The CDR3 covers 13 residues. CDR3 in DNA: TGTGCCAGCACCGAGCGGGGCGGAGAGACCCAGTACTTC. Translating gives CASTERGGETQYF.

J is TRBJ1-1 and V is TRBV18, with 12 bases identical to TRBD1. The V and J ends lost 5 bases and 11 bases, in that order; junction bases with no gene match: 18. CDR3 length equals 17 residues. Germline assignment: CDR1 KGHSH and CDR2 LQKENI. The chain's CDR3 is CASSRDRGRLEENRAFF. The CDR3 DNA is TGTGCCAGCTCAAGGGACAGGGGGCGCTTGGAAGAGAATAGGGCTTTCTTT.

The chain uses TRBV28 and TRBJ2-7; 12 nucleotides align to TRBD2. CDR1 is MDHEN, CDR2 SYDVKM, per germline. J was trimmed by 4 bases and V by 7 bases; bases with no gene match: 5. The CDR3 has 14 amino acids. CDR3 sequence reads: CASTLAGGVYEQYF. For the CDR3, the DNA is TGTGCCAGCACTCTAGCGGGAGGGGTTTACGAGCAGTACTTC.

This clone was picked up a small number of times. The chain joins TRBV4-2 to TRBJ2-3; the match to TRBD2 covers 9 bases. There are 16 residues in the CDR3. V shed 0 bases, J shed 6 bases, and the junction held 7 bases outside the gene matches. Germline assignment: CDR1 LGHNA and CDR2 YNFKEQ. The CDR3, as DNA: TGTGCCAGCAGCCAAGATTTGGCGGGAGGGGCCGATACGCAGTATTTT. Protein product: CASSQDLAGGADTQYF.

Here the CDR3 reads CASSRASRGANGYTF. CDR3 nucleotide sequence: TGTGCCAGCAGCCGTGCTTCCAGGGGGGCGAATGGCTACACCTTC. The chain uses TRBV6-1 and TRBJ1-2, with TRBD1 matching 7 bases. V was pared by 6 bases and J by 6 bases, with 13 bases of the junction left unmatched. CDR1 MNHNS and CDR2 SASEGT come from the germline V gene. The CDR3 totals 15 residues.

This CDR3 reads CASSLGESPGYEQYF. In DNA, the CDR3 is TGTGCCAGCAGCTTAGGGGAGTCCCCCGGCTACGAGCAGTACTTC. V is TRBV11-2 and J is TRBJ2-7; tentatively, D is TRBD2 (5 bases). Germline CDR1 and CDR2: SGHAT and FQNNGV. The CDR3 has 15 amino acids. V dropped 1 base and J dropped 3 bases, with 13 bases sitting between them. The whole variable domain, remainder taken from reference TRBV11-2 and TRBJ2-7, is EAGVAQSPRYKIIEKRQSVAFWCNPISGHATLYWYQQILGQGPKLLIQFQNNGVVDDSQLPKDRFSAERLKGVDSTLKIQPAKLEDSAVYLCASSLGESPGYEQYFGPGTRLTVT.

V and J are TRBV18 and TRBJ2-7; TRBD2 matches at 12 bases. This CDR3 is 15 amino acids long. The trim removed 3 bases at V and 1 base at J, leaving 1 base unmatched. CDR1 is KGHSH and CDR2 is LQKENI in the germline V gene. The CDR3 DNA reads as TGTGCCAGCTCACCGGGACTAGCGGGTTCCTACGAGCAGTACTTC. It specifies CASSPGLAGSYEQYF.

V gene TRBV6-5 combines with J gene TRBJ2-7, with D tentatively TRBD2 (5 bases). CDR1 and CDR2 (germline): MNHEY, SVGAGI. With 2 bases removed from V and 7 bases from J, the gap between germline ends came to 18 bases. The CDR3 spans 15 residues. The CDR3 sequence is CASSYGGRLFGEQYF. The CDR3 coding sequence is TGTGCCAGCAGTTACGGAGGCAGGTTGTTTGGAGAGCAGTACTTC.

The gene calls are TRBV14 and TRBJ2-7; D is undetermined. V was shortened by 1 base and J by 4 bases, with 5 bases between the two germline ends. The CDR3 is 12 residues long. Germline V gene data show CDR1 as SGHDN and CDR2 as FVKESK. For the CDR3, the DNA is TGTGCCAGCAGCCAAGGTCGGTACGAGCAGTACTTC. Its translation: CASSQGRYEQYF.

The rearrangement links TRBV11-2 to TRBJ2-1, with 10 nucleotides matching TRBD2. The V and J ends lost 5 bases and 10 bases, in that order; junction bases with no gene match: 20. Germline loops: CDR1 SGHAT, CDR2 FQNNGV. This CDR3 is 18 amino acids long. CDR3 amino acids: CASSPRKISGRGLYEQFF. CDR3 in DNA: TGTGCCAGCAGCCCCCGAAAGATAAGCGGGAGGGGGCTCTACGAGCAGTTCTTC.

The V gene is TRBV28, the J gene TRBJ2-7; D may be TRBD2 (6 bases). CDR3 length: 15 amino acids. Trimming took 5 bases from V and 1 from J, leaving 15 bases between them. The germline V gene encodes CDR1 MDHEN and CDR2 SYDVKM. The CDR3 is CASSGGTAGSYEQYF. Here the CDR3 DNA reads TGTGCCAGCAGTGGGGGGACTGCGGGGTCCTACGAGCAGTACTTC.

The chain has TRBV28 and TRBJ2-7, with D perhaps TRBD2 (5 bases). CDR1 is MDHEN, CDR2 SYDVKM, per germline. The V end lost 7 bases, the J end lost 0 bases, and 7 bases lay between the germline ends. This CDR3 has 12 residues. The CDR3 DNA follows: TGTGCCAGCACCGGGAACTCCTACGAGCAGTACTTC. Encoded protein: CASTGNSYEQYF. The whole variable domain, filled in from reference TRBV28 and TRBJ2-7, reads DVKVTQSSRYLVKRTGEKVFLECVQDMDHENMFWYRQDPGLGLRLIYFSYDVKMKEKGDIPEGYSVSREKKERFSLILESASTNQTSMYLCASTGNSYEQYFGPGTRLTVT.

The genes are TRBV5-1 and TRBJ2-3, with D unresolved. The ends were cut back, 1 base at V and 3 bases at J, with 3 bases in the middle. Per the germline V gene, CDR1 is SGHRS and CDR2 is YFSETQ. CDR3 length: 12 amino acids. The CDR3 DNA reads TGCGCCAGCAGCTTGCATACAGATACGCAGTATTTT. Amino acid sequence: CASSLHTDTQYF.

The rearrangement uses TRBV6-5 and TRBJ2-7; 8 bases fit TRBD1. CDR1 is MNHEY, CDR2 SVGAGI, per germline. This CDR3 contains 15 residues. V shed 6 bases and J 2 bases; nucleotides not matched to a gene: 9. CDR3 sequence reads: CASSPLAGGAYEQYF. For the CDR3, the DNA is TGTGCCAGCAGCCCCCTGGCAGGGGGCGCCTACGAGCAGTACTTC.

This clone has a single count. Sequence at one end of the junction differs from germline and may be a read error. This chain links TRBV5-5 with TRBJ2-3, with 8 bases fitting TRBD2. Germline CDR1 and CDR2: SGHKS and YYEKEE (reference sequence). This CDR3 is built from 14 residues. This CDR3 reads CASSLGTRRDTQYF. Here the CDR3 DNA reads TGTGCCAGCAGTTTGGGGACTAGGAGGGACACGCAGTATTTT.

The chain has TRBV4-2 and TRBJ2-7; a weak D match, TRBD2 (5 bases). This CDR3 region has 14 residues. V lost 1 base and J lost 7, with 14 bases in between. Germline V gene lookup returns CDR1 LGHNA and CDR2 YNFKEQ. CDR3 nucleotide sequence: TGTGCCAGCAGCCAAGCGGAGCCCCCGGGGGAGCAGTACTTC. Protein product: CASSQAEPPGEQYF.

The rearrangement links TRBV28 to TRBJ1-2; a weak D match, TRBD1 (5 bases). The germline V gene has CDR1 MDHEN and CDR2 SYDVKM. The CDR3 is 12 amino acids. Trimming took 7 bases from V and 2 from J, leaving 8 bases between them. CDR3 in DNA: TGTGCCAGCAAGGAGGGGAACTATGGCTACACCTTC. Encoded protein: CASKEGNYGYTF.

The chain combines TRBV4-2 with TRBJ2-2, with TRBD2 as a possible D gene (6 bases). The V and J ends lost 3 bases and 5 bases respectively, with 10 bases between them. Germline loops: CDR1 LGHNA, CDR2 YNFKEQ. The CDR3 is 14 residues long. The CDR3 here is CASSHIAETGELFF. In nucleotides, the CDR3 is TGTGCCAGCAGCCATATAGCGGAAACCGGGGAGCTGTTTTTT.

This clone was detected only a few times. CDR3 coding DNA: TGTGCCAGCAGCCGAGGGGATACGCAGTATTTT. Protein: CASSRGDTQYF. This chain connects TRBV5-6 to TRBJ2-3, with D possibly matching TRBD2 (5 bases). CDR3 length: 11 residues. CDR1 is SGHDT, CDR2 YYEEEE, per germline. V lost 4 bases, J lost 6 bases, and 6 bases lay in between.

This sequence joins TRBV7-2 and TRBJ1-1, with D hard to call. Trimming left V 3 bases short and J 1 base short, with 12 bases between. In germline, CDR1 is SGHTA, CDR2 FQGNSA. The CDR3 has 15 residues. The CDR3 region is CASSFRFGENTEAFF. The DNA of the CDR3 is TGTGCCAGCAGCTTCCGTTTCGGGGAGAACACTGAAGCTTTCTTT.

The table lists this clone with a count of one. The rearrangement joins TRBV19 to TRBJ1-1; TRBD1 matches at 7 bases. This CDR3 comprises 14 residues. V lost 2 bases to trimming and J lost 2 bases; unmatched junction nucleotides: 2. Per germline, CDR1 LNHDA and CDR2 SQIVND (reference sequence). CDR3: CASSITGENTEAFF. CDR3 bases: TGTGCCAGTAGTATAACAGGGGAAAACACTGAAGCTTTCTTT.

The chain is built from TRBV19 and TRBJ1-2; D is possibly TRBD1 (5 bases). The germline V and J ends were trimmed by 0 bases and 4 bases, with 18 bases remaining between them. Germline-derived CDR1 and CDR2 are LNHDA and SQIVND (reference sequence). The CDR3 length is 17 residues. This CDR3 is CASSIEEGPLGSYGYTF. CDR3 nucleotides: TGTGCCAGTAGTATAGAGGAGGGGCCGCTGGGGTCCTATGGCTACACCTTC.

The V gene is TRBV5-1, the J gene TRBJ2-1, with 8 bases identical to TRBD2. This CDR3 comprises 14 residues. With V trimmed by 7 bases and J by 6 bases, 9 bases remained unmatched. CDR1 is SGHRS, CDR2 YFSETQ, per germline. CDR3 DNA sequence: TGCGCCAGCGGCCTCGGGGGGGGTGGCAATGAGCAGTTCTTC. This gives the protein CASGLGGGGNEQFF.

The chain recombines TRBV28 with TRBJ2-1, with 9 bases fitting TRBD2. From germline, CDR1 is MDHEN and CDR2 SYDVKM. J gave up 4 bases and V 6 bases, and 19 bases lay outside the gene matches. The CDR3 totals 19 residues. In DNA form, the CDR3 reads TGTGCCAGCAGAGCCTCAAGTGGGACTAGCCTAAAACTTTACAATGAGCAGTTCTTC. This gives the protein CASRASSGTSLKLYNEQFF.